Included here is one TCR beta chain sequence, with context. The data stem from a study of blood T cell repertoires in COVID-19. About the research overall: Collection of acute and convalescent COVID-19 samples took place in the United States, Italy and Spain. T cells, B-cell-depleted T cells, or PBMCs provided the cDNA or gDNA that served as material.

The trim removed 0 bases at V and 4 bases at J, leaving 4 bases unmatched. This CDR3 has 16 residues. The germline V gene has CDR1 LGHDT and CDR2 YNNKEL (reference sequence). Per the authors' pipeline: The assay estimated nucleated cells by amplifying reference gene primers. The assay was immunoSEQ multiplex PCR, and TCRdb's table has in-frame clones only and misses some. The DNA was the basis for D and trimming; V, J and clone size are from that table. Found here are about 50,000 clones, 80% to 90% of them singletons; the top ten hold about an eighth. What was sequenced was peripheral blood. V is TRBV3-1 (or the pseudogene TRBV3-2) and J is TRBJ2-1; 9 positions match TRBD2. This receptor was identified in a human donor with active COVID-19. The donor label of this sample is uncertain. DNA for the CDR3: TGTGCCAGCAGCCAAGATTGGCGGGGGGGATACAATGAGCAGTTCTTC. This gives the protein CASSQDWRGGYNEQFF.